The clone carrying this T cell receptor (beta chain) was detected many times. Antigen: not known. The sample comes from a study of neurological immune-mediated disorders. CDR3 length equals 14 residues. Looked up from germline, CDR1 is SEHNR and CDR2 is FQNEAQ (reference sequence). The ends were cut back, 6 bases at V and 3 bases at J, with 11 bases in the middle. Using its own MiXCR run on the 5' RACE reads, TCRdb lists one record per CDR3 protein. Here the sample spans 69,000 or so distinct CDR3 sequences, 4.8% being singletons. Overall study results and limits: Phylogenetic grouping assigned the repertoires of 18 of 34 multiple sclerosis patients to a single related-CDR3 cluster, which may represent a signature.

The rearrangement links TRBV7-9 to TRBJ2-2; D perhaps matches TRBD1 (6 bases). The sequencing input was PBMCs. The sequence was collected from a woman aged 70-85 years with multiple sclerosis. CDR3 sequence reads: CASSLTGYTGELFF. In DNA, the CDR3 is TGTGCCAGCAGTCTCACAGGGTACACCGGGGAGCTGTTTTTT.